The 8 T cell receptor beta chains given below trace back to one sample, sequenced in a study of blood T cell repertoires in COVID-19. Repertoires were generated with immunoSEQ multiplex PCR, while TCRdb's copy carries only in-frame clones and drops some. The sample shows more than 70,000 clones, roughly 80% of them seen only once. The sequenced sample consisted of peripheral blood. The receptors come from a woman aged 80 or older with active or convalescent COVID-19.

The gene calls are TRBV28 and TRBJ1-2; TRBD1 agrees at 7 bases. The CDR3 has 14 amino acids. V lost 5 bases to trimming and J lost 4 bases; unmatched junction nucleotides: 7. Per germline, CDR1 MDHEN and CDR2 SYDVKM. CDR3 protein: CASSKLDRVYGYTF. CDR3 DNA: TGTGCCAGCAGTAAACTCGACAGGGTCTATGGCTACACCTTC.

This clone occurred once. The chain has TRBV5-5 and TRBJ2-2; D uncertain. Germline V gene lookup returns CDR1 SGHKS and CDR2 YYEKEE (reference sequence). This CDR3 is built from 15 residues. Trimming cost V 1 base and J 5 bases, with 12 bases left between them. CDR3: CASSLRSARTGELFF. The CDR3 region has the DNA TGTGCCAGCAGCTTGAGAAGTGCGAGGACCGGGGAGCTGTTTTTT. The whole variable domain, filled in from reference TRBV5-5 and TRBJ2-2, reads DAGVTQSPTHLIKTRGQQVTLRCSPISGHKSVSWYQQVLGQGPQFIFQYYEKEERGRGNFPDRFSARQFPNYSSELNVNALLLGDSALYLCASSLRSARTGELFFGEGSRLTVL.

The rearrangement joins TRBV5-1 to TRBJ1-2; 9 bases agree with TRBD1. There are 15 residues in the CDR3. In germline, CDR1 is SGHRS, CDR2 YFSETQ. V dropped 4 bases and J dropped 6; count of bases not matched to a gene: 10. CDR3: CASSVRTGGADGYTF. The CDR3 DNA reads TGCGCCAGCAGCGTACGCACAGGGGGCGCGGATGGCTACACCTTC. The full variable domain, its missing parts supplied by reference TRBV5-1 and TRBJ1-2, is KAGVTQTPRYLIKTRGQQVTLSCSPISGHRSVSWYQQTPGQGLQFLFEYFSETQRNKGNFPGRFSGRQFSNSRSEMNVSTLELGDSALYLCASSVRTGGADGYTFGSGTRLTVV.

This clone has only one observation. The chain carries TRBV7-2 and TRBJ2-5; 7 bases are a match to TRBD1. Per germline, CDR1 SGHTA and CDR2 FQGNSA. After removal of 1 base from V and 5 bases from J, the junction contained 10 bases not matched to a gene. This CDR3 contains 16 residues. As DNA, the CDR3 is TGTGCCAGCAGCTTAGTGGCGACAGGGATGGGGGAGACCCAGTACTTC. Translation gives CASSLVATGMGETQYF.

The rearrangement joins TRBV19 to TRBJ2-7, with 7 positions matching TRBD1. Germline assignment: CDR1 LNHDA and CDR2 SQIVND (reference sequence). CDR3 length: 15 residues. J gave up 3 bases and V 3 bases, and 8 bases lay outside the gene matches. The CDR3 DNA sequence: TGTGCCAGTAGTATCCGGCGCCAGGGGGTCTACGAGCAGTACTTC. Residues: CASSIRRQGVYEQYF.

The CDR3 DNA follows: TGTGCCAGCAGCCCATCGGCAGGTGAAAGGAACATTCAGTACTTC. Translation: CASSPSAGERNIQYF. The genes are TRBV3-1 (or the pseudogene TRBV3-2) and TRBJ2-4; D is unresolved. CDR1 is LGHDT and CDR2 is YNNKEL in the germline V gene (reference sequence). V lost 4 bases, J lost 7 bases, and 17 bases lay in between. CDR3 length: 15 residues.

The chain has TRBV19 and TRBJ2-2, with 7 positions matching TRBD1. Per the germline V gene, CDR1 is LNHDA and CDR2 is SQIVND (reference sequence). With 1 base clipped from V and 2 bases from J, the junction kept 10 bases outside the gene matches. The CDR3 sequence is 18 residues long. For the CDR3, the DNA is TGTGCCAGTAGTATAGTGGCAGGGGGTGTCAGTAACACCGGGGAGCTGTTTTTT. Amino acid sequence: CASSIVAGGVSNTGELFF.

For the CDR3, the DNA is TGTGCCAGCAGTTTAAGAGGGACTACTAACACTGAAGCTTTCTTT. It codes for CASSLRGTTNTEAFF. The gene calls are TRBV27 and TRBJ1-1; possibly TRBD1 for D (5 bases). This CDR3 region has 15 residues. Between the trimmed V and J ends, which lost 2 bases and 2 bases, there was a span of 12 bases. Germline-derived CDR1 and CDR2 are MNHEY and SMNVEV (reference sequence).